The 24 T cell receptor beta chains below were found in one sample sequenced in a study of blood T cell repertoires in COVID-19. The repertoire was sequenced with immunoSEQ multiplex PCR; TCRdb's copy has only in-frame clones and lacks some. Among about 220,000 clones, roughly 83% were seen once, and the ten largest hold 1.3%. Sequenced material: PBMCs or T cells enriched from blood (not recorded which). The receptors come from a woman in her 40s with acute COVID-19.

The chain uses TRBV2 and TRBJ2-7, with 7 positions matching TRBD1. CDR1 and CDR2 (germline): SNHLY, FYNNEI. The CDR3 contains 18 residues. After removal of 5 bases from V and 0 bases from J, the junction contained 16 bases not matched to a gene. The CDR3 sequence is CASSPTQDDRVSSYEQYF. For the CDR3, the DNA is TGTGCCAGCAGTCCCACTCAGGATGACAGGGTGTCCTCCTACGAGCAGTACTTC. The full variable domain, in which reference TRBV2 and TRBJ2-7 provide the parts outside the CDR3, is EPEVTQTPSHQVTQMGQEVILRCVPISNHLYFYWYRQILGQKVEFLVSFYNNEISEKSEIFDDQFSVERPDGSNFTLKIRSTKLEDSAMYFCASSPTQDDRVSSYEQYFGPGTRLTVT.

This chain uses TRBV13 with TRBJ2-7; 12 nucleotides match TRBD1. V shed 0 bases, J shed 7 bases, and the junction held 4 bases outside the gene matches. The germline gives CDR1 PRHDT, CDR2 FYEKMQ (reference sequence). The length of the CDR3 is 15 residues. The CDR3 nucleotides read TGTGCCAGCAGCTTAGGGGGACAGGGGGCTAGGGAGCAGTACTTC. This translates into CASSLGGQGAREQYF. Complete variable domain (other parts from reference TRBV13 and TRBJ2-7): AAGVIQSPRHLIKEKRETATLKCYPIPRHDTVYWYQQGPGQDPQFLISFYEKMQSDKGSIPDRFSAQQFSDYHSELNMSSLELGDSALYFCASSLGGQGAREQYFGPGTRLTVT.

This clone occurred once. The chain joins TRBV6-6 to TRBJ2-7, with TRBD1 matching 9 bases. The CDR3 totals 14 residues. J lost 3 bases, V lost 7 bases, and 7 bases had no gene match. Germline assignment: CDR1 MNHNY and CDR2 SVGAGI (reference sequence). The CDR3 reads CASNVLGQGYEQYF. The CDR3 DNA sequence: TGTGCCAGCAATGTTTTGGGACAGGGCTACGAGCAGTACTTC.

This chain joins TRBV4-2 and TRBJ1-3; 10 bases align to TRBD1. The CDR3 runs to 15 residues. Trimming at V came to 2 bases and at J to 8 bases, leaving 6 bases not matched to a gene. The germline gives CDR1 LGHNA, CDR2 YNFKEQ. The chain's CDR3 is CASSQQTGGAYTIYF. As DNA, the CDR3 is TGTGCCAGCAGCCAACAGACAGGGGGCGCGTACACCATATATTTT.

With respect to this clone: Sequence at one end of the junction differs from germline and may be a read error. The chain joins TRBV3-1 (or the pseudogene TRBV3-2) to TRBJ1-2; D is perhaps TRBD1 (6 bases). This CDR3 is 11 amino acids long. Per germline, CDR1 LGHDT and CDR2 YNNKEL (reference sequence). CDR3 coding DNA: TGTGCCAGCAGCCAAGATGGATTACAGGGCTTC. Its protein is CASSQDGLQGF.

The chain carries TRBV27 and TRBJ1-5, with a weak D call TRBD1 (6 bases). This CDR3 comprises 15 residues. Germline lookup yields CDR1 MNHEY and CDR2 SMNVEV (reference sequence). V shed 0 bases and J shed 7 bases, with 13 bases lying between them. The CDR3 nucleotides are TGTGCCAGCAGTTTATCTGGGGAGAGGGGGCAGCCCCAGCATTTT. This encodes CASSLSGERGQPQHF.

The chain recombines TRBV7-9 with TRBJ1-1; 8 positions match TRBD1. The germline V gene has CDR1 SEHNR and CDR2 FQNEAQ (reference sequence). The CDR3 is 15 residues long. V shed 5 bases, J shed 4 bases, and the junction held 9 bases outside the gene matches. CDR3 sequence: CASSLQGAGSTEAFF. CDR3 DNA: TGTGCCAGCAGCCTCCAGGGGGCGGGGAGCACTGAAGCTTTCTTT.

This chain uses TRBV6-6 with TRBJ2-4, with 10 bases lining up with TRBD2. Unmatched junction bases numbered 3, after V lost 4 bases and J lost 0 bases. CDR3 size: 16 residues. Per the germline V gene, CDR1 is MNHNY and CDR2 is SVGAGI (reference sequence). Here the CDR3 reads CASSLLAGVAKNIQYF. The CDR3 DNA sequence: TGTGCCAGCAGTTTGCTAGCGGGGGTAGCCAAAAACATTCAGTACTTC.

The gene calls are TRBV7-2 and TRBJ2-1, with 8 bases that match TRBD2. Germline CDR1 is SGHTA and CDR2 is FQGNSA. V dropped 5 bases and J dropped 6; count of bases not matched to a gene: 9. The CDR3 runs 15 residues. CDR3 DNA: TGTGCCAGCAGCCCCGGGGGGGCCCTAGGCAATGAGCAGTTCTTC. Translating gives CASSPGGALGNEQFF.

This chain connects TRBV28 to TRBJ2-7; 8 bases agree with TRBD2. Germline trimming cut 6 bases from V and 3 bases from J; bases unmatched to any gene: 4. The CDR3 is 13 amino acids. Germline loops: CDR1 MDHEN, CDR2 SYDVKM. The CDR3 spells CASSVAGLYEQYF. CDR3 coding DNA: TGTGCCAGCAGCGTAGCGGGGCTCTACGAGCAGTACTTC.

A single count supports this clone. The DNA for the CDR3 is TGCGCCAGCAGCTTGGGAGGGGCGGGACCCAACTATGGCTACACCTTC. This codes for CASSLGGAGPNYGYTF. The V call is TRBV5-1, the J call TRBJ1-2; tentative D call: TRBD1 (5 bases). The CDR3 totals 16 residues. Trimming pared 0 bases from V and 2 bases from J, leaving 14 bases between. CDR1 and CDR2 from the germline V gene are SGHRS and YFSETQ.

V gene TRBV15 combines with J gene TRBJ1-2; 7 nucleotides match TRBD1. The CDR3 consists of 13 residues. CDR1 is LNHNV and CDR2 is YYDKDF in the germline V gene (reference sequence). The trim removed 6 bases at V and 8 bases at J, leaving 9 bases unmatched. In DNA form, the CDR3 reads TGTGCCACCAGGACTGACAGGGCCTGGGGCTACACCTTC. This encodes CATRTDRAWGYTF.

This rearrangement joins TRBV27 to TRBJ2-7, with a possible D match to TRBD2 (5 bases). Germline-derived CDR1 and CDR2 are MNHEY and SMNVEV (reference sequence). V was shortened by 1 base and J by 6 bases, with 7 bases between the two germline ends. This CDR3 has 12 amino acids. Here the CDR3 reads CASSLLGGEQYF. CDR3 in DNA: TGTGCCAGCAGTTTATTAGGAGGCGAGCAGTACTTC.

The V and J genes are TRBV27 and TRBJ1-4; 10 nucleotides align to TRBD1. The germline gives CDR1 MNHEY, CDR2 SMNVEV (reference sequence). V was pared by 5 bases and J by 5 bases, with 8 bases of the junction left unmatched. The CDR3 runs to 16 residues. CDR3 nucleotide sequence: TGTGCCAGCAGTCTCACCGGGACAGGGGTAAATGAAAAACTGTTTTTT. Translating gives CASSLTGTGVNEKLFF.

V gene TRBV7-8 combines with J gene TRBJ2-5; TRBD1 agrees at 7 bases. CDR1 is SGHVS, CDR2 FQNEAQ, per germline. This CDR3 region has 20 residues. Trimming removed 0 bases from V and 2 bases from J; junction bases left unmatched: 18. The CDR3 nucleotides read TGTGCCAGCAGCTTAGCCGTGGGACAGACCCGGGGCTCGGGGCAAGAGACCCAGTACTTC. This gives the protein CASSLAVGQTRGSGQETQYF.

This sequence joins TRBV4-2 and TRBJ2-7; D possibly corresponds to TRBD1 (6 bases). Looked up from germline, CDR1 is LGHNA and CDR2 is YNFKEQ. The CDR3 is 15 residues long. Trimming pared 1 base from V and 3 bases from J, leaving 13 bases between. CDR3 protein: CASSQGWGQVYEQYF. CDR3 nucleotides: TGTGCCAGCAGCCAAGGGTGGGGGCAGGTCTACGAGCAGTACTTC.

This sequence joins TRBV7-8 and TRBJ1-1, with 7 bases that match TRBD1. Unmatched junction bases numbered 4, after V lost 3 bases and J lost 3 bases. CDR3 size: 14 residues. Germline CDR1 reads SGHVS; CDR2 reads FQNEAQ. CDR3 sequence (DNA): TGTGCCAGCAGCTTCACAGACAGGGACACTGAAGCTTTCTTT. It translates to CASSFTDRDTEAFF.

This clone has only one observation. The CDR3 nucleotides are TGTGCCAGCAGTGGAAGGACAATTAATCAGCCCCAGCATTTT. Protein sequence: CASSGRTINQPQHF. The chain joins TRBV28 to TRBJ1-5, with D maybe TRBD1 (5 bases). The germline V gene has CDR1 MDHEN and CDR2 SYDVKM. The CDR3 totals 14 residues. V was cut by 5 bases and J by 4 bases, with 12 bases left in between.

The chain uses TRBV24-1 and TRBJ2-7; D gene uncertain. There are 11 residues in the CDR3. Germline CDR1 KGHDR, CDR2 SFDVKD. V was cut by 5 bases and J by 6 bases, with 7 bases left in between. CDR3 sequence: CATSAGFEQYF. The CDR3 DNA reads TGTGCCACCAGTGCCGGGTTCGAGCAGTACTTC.

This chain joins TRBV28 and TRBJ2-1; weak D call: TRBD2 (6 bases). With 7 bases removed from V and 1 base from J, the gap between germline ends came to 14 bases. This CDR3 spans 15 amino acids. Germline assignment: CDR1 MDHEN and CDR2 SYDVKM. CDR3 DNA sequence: TGTGCCAGCAATTACCACGGGACTTCCTACAATGAGCAGTTCTTC. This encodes CASNYHGTSYNEQFF.

The CDR3 protein is CATEAGTSTYEQYF. In DNA, the CDR3 is TGTGCCACCGAAGCCGGGACAAGTACCTACGAGCAGTACTTC. V usage is TRBV10-3 and J usage is TRBJ2-7, with a possible D match to TRBD1 (6 bases). Trimming removed 10 bases from V and 2 bases from J, with 18 bases in between. CDR3 length equals 14 residues. Germline CDR1 is ENHRY and CDR2 is SYGVKD.

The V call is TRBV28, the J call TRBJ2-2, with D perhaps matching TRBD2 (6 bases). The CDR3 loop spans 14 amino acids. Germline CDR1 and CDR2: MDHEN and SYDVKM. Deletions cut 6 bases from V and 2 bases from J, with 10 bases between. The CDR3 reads CASRRGGNTGELFF. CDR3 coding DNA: TGTGCCAGCAGAAGGGGAGGCAACACCGGGGAGCTGTTTTTT.

The CDR3 is CASSPGNRGRHEQYF. Here the CDR3 DNA reads TGTGCCAGCTCACCTGGGAACAGGGGGAGGCACGAGCAGTACTTC. V gene TRBV18 combines with J gene TRBJ2-7; 8 bases agree with TRBD1. In germline, CDR1 is KGHSH, CDR2 LQKENI. V dropped 3 bases and J dropped 5; count of bases not matched to a gene: 9. The CDR3 sequence is 15 residues long.

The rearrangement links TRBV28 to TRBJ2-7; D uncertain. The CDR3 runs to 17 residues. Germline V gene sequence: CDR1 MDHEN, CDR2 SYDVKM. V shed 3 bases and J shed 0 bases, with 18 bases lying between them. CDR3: CASSFEPRQVPSYEQYF. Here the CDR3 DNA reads TGTGCCAGCAGTTTTGAGCCACGGCAGGTCCCCTCCTACGAGCAGTACTTC.